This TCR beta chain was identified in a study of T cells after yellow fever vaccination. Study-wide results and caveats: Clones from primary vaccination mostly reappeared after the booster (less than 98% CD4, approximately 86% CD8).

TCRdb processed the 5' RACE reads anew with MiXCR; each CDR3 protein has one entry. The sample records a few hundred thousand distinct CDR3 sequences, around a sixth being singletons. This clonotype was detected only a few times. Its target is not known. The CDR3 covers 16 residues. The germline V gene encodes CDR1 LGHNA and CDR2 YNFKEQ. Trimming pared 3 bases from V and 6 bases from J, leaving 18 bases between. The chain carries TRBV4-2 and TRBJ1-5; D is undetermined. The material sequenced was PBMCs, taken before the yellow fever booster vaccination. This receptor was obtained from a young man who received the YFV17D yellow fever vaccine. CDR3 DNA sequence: TGTGCCAGCAGCCAGACCGTCCCCCTCCAGTTTCAGCCCCAGCATTTT. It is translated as CASSQTVPLQFQPQHF.